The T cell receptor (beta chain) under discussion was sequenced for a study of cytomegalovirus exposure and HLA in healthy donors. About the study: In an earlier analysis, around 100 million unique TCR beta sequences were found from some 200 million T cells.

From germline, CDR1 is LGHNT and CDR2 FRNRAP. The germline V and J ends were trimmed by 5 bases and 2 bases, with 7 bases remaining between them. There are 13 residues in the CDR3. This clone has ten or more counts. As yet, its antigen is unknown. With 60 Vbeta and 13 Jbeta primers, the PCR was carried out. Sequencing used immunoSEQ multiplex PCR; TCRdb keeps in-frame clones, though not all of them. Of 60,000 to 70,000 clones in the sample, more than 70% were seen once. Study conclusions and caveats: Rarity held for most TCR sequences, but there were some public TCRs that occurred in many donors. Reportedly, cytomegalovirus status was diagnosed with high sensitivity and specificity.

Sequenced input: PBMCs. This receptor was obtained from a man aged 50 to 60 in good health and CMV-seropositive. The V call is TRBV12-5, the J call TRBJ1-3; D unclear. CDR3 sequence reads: CASGPPAGNTIYF. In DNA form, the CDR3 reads TGTGCTAGTGGTCCCCCAGCTGGAAACACCATATATTTT.